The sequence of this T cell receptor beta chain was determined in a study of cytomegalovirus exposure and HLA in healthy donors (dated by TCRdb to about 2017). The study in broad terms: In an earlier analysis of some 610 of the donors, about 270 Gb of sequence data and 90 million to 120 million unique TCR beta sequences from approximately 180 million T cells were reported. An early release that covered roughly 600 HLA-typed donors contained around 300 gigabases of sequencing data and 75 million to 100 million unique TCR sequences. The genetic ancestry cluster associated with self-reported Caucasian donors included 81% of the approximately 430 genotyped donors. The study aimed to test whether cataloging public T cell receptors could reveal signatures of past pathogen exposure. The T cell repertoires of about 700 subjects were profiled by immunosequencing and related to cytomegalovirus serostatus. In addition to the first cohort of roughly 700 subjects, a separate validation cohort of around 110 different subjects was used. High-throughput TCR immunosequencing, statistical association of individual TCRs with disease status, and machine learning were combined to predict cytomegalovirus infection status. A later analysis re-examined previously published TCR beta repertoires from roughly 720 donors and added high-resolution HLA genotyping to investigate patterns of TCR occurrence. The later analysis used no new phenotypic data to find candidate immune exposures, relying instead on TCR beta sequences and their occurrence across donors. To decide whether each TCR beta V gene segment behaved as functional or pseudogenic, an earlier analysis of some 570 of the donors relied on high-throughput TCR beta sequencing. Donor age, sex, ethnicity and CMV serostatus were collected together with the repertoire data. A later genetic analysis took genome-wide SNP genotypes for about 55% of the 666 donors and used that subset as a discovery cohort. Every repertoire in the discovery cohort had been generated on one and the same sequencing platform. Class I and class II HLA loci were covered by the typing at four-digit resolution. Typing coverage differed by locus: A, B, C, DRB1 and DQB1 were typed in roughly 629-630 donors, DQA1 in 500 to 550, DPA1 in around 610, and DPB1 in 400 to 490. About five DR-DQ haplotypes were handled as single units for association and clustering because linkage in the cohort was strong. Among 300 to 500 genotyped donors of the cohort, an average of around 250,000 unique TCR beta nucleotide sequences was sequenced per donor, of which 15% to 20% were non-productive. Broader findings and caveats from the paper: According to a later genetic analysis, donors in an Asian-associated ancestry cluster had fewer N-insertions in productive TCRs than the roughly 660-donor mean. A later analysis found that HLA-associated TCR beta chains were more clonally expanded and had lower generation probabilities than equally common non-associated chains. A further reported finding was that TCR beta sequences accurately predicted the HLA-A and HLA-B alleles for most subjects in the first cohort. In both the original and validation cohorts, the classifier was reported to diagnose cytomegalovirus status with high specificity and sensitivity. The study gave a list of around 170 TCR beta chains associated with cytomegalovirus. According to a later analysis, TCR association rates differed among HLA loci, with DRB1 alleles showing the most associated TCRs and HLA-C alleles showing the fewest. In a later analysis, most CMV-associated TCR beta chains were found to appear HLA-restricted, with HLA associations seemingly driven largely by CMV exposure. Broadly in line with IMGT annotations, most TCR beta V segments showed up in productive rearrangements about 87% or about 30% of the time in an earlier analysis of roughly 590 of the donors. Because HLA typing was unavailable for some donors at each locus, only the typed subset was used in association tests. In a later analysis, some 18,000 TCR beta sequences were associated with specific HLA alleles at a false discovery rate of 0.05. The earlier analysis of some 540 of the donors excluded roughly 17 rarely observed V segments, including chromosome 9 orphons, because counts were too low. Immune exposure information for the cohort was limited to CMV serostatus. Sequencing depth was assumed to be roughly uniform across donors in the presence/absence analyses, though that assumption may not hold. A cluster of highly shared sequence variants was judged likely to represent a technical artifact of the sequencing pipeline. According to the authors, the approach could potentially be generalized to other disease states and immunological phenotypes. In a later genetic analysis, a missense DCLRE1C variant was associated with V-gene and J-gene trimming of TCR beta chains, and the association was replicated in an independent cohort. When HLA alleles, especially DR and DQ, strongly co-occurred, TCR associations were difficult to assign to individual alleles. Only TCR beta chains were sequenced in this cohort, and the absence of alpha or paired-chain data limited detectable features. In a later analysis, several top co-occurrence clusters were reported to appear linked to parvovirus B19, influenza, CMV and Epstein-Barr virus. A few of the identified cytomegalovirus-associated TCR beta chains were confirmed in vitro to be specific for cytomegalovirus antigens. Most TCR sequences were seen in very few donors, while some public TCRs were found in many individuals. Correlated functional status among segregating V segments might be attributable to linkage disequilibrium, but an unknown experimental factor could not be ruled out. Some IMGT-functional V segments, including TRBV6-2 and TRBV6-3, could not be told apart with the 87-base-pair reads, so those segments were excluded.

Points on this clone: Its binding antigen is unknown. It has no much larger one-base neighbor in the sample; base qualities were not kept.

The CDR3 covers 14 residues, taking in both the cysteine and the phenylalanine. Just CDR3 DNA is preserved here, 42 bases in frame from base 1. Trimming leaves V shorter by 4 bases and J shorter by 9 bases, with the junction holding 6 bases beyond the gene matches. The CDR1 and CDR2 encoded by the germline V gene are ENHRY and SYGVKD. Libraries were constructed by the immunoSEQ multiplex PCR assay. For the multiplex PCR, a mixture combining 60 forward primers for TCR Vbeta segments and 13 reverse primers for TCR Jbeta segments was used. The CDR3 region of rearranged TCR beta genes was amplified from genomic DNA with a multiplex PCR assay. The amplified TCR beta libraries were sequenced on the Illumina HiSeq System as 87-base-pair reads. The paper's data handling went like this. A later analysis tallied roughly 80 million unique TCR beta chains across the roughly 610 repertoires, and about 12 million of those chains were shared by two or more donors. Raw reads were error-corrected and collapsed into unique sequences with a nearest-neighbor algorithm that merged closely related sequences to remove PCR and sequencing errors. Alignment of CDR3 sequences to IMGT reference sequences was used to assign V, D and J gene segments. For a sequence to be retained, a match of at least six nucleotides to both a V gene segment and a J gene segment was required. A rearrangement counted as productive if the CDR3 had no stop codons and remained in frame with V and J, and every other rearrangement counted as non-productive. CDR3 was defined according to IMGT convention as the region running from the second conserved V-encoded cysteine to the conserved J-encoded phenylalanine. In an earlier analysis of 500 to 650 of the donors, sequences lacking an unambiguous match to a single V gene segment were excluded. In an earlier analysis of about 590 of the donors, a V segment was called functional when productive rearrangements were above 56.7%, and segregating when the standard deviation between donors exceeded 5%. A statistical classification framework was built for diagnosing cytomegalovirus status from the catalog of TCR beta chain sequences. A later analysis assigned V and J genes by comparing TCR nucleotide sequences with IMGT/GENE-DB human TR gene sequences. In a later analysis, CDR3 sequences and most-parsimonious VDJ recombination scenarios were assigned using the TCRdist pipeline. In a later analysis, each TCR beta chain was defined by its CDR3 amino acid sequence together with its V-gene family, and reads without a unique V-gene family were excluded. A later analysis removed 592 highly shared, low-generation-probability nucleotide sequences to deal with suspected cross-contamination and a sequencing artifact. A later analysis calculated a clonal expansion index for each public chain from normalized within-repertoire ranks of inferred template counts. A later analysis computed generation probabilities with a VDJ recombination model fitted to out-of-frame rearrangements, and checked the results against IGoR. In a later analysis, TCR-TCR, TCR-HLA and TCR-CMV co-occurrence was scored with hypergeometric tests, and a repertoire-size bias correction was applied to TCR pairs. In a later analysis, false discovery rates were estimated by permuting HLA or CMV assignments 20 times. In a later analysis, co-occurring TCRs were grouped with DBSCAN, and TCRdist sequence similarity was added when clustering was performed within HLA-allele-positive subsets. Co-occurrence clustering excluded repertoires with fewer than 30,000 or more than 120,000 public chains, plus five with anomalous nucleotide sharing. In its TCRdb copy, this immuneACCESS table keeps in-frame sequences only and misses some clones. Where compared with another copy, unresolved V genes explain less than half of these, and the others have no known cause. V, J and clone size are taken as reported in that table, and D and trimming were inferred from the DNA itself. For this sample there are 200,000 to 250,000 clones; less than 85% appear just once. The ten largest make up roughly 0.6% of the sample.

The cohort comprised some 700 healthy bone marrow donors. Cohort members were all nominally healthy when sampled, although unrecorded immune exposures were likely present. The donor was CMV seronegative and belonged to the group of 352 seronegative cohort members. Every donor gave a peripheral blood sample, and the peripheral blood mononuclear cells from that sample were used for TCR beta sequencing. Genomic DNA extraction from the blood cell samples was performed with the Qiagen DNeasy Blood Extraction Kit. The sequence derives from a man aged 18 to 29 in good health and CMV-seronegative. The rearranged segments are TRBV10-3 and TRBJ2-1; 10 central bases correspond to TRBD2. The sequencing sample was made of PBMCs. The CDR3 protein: CAISGASGSSEQFF. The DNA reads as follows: TGTGCCATCAGTGGGGCTAGCGGGAGTAGTGAGCAGTTCTTC.